The 17 T cell receptor beta chains listed next were all sequenced from one sample in a study of cytomegalovirus exposure and HLA in healthy donors. PCR was performed using 60 Vbeta and 13 Jbeta primers. Clones were sequenced by immunoSEQ multiplex PCR, and TCRdb holds only the in-frame ones, with some missing. The profile covers roughly 120,000 clones, with approximately 82% appearing a single time and roughly 13% taken by the ten largest. Sequences were obtained from PBMCs. The receptors originated from a man in his thirties or forties in good health and CMV-seropositive.

This clone has a single count. The chain has TRBV28 and TRBJ2-3, with TRBD2 matching 10 bases. The CDR3 spans 17 residues. CDR1 and CDR2 from the germline V gene are MDHEN and SYDVKM. V was pared by 8 bases and J by 0 bases, with 11 bases of the junction left unmatched. In DNA form, the CDR3 reads TGTGCCAGCGGATTCTCAAAAGCGGGGGGGAGCACAGATACGCAGTATTTT. Translating gives CASGFSKAGGSTDTQYF.

The rearrangement joins TRBV4-2 to TRBJ2-7, with TRBD1 as a possible D gene (5 bases). The CDR3 runs to 17 residues. V lost 0 bases and J 1 base, leaving 16 bases between the germline ends. The germline V gene encodes CDR1 LGHNA and CDR2 YNFKEQ. The CDR3 DNA follows: TGTGCCAGCAGCCAAGATCTCAGTTCAGGGATATCCTACGAGCAGTACTTC. Encoded protein: CASSQDLSSGISYEQYF.

The chain combines TRBV28 with TRBJ2-7; TRBD1 matches 8 bases. The CDR3 covers 16 residues. V was clipped by 5 bases and J by 7 bases; unmatched bases: 16. Per germline, CDR1 MDHEN and CDR2 SYDVKM. CDR3 nucleotide sequence: TGTGCCAGCAGTGCCTCGTCAGGGGGCTCGCCCGGGGAGCAGTACTTC. Amino acid sequence: CASSASSGGSPGEQYF.

This clone is a singleton in its sample. This chain links TRBV7-2 with TRBJ2-2, with TRBD2 identical over 7 bases. Germline V gene sequence: CDR1 SGHTA, CDR2 FQGNSA. The CDR3 consists of 14 residues. J lost 2 bases, V lost 9 bases, and 6 bases had no gene match. The CDR3 protein is CASHGGRNTGELFF. For the CDR3, the DNA is TGTGCCAGTCACGGGGGGAGAAACACCGGGGAGCTGTTTTTT.

This chain links TRBV5-5 with TRBJ2-7, with TRBD1 as a possible D gene (6 bases). Deletions cut 4 bases from V and 0 bases from J, with 11 bases between. Germline V lookup: CDR1 SGHKS, CDR2 YYEKEE (reference sequence). This CDR3 has 14 residues. The CDR3 loop reads CASSPRQASYEQYF. The CDR3 DNA sequence: TGTGCCAGCAGCCCTAGACAGGCCTCCTACGAGCAGTACTTC.

This chain connects TRBV4-3 to TRBJ2-3; 11 positions agree with TRBD2. The CDR3 is 15 amino acids. With 2 bases clipped from V and 3 bases from J, the junction kept 1 base outside the gene matches. Germline CDR1 LGHNA, CDR2 YSLEER. Here the CDR3 DNA reads TGCGCCAGCAGCCAACGACTAGCGGGGACAGATACGCAGTATTTT. Translating it yields CASSQRLAGTDTQYF.

V and J are TRBV6-6 and TRBJ1-5; D is possibly TRBD1 (5 bases). This CDR3 is built from 14 residues. V lost 8 bases to trimming and J lost 0 bases, with 11 bases between them. The V gene's germline CDR1 is MNHNY and CDR2 SVGAGI (reference sequence). The CDR3 coding sequence is TGTGCCAGCGGCCCCGGGGGTAGCAATCAGCCCCAGCATTTT. It yields the protein CASGPGGSNQPQHF.

This chain connects TRBV4-1 to TRBJ2-3, with 9 bases fitting TRBD2. J was trimmed by 1 base and V by 6 bases; bases with no gene match: 5. Per the germline V gene, CDR1 is MGHRA and CDR2 is YSYEKL. This CDR3 is 15 amino acids long. The CDR3: CASSSAGGGTDTQYF. The CDR3 nucleotides are TGCGCCAGCAGTTCGGCGGGGGGGGGCACAGATACGCAGTATTTT.

The J gene is TRBJ2-5, the V gene TRBV19, with D possibly TRBD2 on 5 matching bases. This CDR3 contains 15 residues. Germline V CDR1 and CDR2: LNHDA, SQIVND (reference sequence). The V end lost 3 bases, the J end lost 5 bases, and 16 bases lay between the germline ends. CDR3 coding DNA: TGTGCCAGTAGTATTTGGTCCGGGGTCAGGGAGACCCAGTACTTC. Amino acids: CASSIWSGVRETQYF.

This clone was seen only a few times. V and J are TRBV7-9 and TRBJ2-7, with TRBD2 matching over 10 bases. Looked up from germline, CDR1 is SEHNR and CDR2 is FQNEAQ (reference sequence). J was trimmed by 3 bases and V by 0 bases; bases with no gene match: 8. This CDR3 is 17 amino acids long. The CDR3 sequence: CASSLAGTASGGYEQYF. DNA for the CDR3: TGTGCCAGCAGCTTAGCGGGTACGGCTAGCGGGGGCTACGAGCAGTACTTC.

CDR3 region: CASSIGQMNTEAFF. The CDR3 coding sequence is TGTGCCAGTAGTATAGGACAGATGAACACTGAAGCTTTCTTT. This rearrangement joins TRBV19 to TRBJ1-1, with D perhaps TRBD1 (5 bases). CDR3 size: 14 residues. The V gene's germline CDR1 is LNHDA and CDR2 SQIVND (reference sequence). Trimming pared 1 base from V and 0 bases from J, leaving 6 bases between.

This chain links TRBV1 with TRBJ1-2. TRBV1 is marked as a pseudogene. This CDR3 region has 17 residues. This CDR3 reads CTSSHLSLRPGVYGYTF. The CDR3 DNA reads TGCACCAGCAGCCATCTCTCGCTGAGGCCCGGCGTTTATGGCTACACCTTC.

The chain has TRBV4-3 and TRBJ1-1; no firm D call. CDR3 length: 13 residues. Germline V CDR1 and CDR2: LGHNA, YSLEER. Trimming stripped 0 bases from V and 1 base from J, with 3 bases between. CDR3 sequence: CASSQDGNTEAFF. The CDR3 DNA follows: TGCGCCAGCAGCCAAGACGGGAACACTGAAGCTTTCTTT.

This clone was seen a few times. The rearrangement uses TRBV9 and TRBJ2-7; D is possibly TRBD2 (5 bases). Germline lookup yields CDR1 SGDLS and CDR2 YYNGEE. V gave up 0 bases and J gave up 2 bases, with 9 bases separating them. The CDR3 contains 14 residues. CDR3 protein: CASSVGSGPYEQYF. CDR3 DNA: TGTGCCAGCAGCGTAGGCAGCGGCCCCTACGAGCAGTACTTC.

The chain joins TRBV28 to TRBJ2-5, with 13 bases identical to TRBD2. V shed 7 bases and J 2 bases; nucleotides not matched to a gene: 7. Germline assignment: CDR1 MDHEN and CDR2 SYDVKM. The CDR3 sequence is 16 residues long. CDR3 DNA sequence: TGTGCCAGCAAAAAAAGGGGACTAGCGGGGCAAGAGACCCAGTACTTC. Translation gives CASKKRGLAGQETQYF.

In its sample, this clone was seen once. The chain links TRBV19 to TRBJ1-6; the match to TRBD1 covers 8 bases. The V gene end was trimmed by 3 bases and the J gene end by 5 bases; junction bases not matched to a gene: 3. There are 15 residues in the CDR3. CDR1 and CDR2 (germline): LNHDA, SQIVND (reference sequence). This CDR3 is CASSIKTGDNSPLHF. Here the CDR3 DNA reads TGTGCCAGTAGTATTAAGACAGGGGATAATTCACCCCTCCACTTT.

The J gene is TRBJ1-2, the V gene TRBV9; 7 nucleotides match TRBD1. V was pared by 2 bases and J by 2 bases, with 6 bases of the junction left unmatched. The CDR3 runs to 15 residues. Germline CDR1 is SGDLS and CDR2 is YYNGEE. CDR3 in amino acids: CASSVLGGGNYGYTF. CDR3 sequence (DNA): TGTGCCAGCAGCGTTTTAGGGGGCGGGAACTATGGCTACACCTTC.